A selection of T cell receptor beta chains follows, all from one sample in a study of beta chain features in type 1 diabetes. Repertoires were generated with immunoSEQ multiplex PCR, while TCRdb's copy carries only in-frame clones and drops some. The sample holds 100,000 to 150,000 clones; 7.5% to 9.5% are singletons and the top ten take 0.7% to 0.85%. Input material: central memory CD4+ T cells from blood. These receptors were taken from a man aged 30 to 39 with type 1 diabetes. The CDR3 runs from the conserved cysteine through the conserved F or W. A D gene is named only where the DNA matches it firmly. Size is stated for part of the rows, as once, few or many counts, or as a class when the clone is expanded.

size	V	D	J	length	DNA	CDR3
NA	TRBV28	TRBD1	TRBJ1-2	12	TGTGCCAGCAGTCAACAGGGGGAGGGGTGCACCTTC	CASSQQGEGCTF
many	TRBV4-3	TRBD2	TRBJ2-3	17	TGCGCCAGCAGCCAAGATTGGACTAGCGGCGCGTGGGATACGCAGTATTTT	CASSQDWTSGAWDTQYF
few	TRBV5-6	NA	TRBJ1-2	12	TGTGCCAGCAGCTTGGAGGTCGGGGGCTACACCTTC	CASSLEVGGYTF
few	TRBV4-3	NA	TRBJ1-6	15	TGCGCCAGCAGCCAAGATTTACAGGGAAACTCACCCCTCCACTTT	CASSQDLQGNSPLHF
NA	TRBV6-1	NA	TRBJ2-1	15	TGTGCCAGCAGTGAAGCAGGGGTACAATACAATGAGCAGTTCTTC	CASSEAGVQYNEQFF
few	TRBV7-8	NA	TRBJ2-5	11	TGTGCCAGCAGCCCAGACATTAGCCAGTACTTC	CASSPDISQYF
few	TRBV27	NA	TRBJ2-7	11	TGTGCCAGCAGTTCCGTGAGCGAGCAGTACTTC	CASSSVSEQYF
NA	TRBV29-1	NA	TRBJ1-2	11	TGCAGCGTTGAATACGGTGATGGCTACACCTTC	CSVEYGDGYTF
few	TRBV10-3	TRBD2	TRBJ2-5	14	TGTGCCATCAGAAGTAGCGGGGGGGAAGAGACCCAGTACTTC	CAIRSSGGEETQYF
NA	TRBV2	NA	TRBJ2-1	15	TGTGCCAGCAGTGAGAGTGGGGTGGGAGACAATGAGCAGTTCTTC	CASSESGVGDNEQFF
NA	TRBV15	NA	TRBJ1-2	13	TGTGCCACCAGCAGAGAACGGGCGGGAGGCTACACCTTC	CATSRERAGGYTF
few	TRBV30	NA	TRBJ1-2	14	TGTGCCTGGAAAGAGCCAGGTCTTGGCCATGGCTACACCTTC	CAWKEPGLGHGYTF
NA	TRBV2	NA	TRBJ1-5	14	TGTGCCAGCAGTGCAGGGCTTGGCAATCAGCCCCAGCATTTT	CASSAGLGNQPQHF
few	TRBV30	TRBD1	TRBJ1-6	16	TGTGCCTGGAGTCCCTCCCGACAGGGCTATAATTCACCCCTCCACTTT	CAWSPSRQGYNSPLHF
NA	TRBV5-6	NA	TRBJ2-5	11	TGTGCCAGCAGCTTCAGGGAGACCCAGTACTTC	CASSFRETQYF
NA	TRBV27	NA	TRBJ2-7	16	TGTGCCAGCAGTTCGGGGGTGGGCGGAATTACCTACGAGCAGTACTTC	CASSSGVGGITYEQYF
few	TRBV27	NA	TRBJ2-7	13	TGTGCCAGCAGCAGGCAGCAGGGCTACGAGCAGTACTTC	CASSRQQGYEQYF
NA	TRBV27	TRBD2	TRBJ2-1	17	TGTGCCAGCAGTTTAAGGGCTAGCGGGGGGGCCAGGGTTGAGCAGTTCTTC	CASSLRASGGARVEQFF
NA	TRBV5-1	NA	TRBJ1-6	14	TGCGCCAGCAGCTTCGACATCGGGGGTTCACCCCTCCACTTT	CASSFDIGGSPLHF
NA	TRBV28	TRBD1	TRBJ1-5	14	TGTGCCAGCAGTGTCACAGGGGACAATCAGCCCCAGCATTTT	CASSVTGDNQPQHF